Shown below are 5 T cell receptor beta chains from a single sample sequenced in a study of a mutant IDH1 vaccine in newly diagnosed glioma. Time point here: baseline, week 1 (first vaccination visit). As to treatment: pre-vaccination baseline after standard-of-care therapy. Repertoires were generated with immunoSEQ multiplex PCR, while TCRdb's copy carries only in-frame clones and drops some. The profile covers about 98,000 clones, with 70% to 90% appearing a single time and under 0.7% taken by the ten largest. The sequences come from PBMCs, collected from a glioma patient treated with radiotherapy, temozolomide or both. The receptor set was obtained from a woman between 45 and 60 years old with glioma.

The chain employs TRBV4-1 and TRBJ1-5, with unresolved D. The ends were cut back, 1 base at V and 4 bases at J, with 8 bases in the middle. Looked up from germline, CDR1 is MGHRA and CDR2 is YSYEKL. The CDR3 totals 14 residues. DNA of the CDR3: TGCGCCAGCAGCCAAGGGTTAATTAATCAGCCCCAGCATTTT. This translates into CASSQGLINQPQHF.

This chain uses TRBV5-1 with TRBJ1-1, with a weak D call TRBD1 (6 bases). V lost 3 bases, J lost 4 bases, and 10 bases lay in between. This CDR3 has 13 residues. The V gene's germline CDR1 is SGHRS and CDR2 YFSETQ. The CDR3 spells CASSSIQGTEAFF. CDR3 nucleotides: TGCGCCAGCAGCTCGATACAGGGCACTGAAGCTTTCTTT.

The chain employs TRBV5-6 and TRBJ1-1; 10 positions agree with TRBD1. V lost 4 bases and J lost 5; bases outside the gene matches: 8. The germline CDR1 and CDR2 sequences are SGHDT and YYEEEE. The CDR3 has 15 amino acids. The CDR3 loop is CASSGRDRGKTEAFF. The CDR3, as DNA: TGTGCCAGCAGCGGGCGGGACAGGGGAAAAACTGAAGCTTTCTTT. Together with reference TRBV5-6 and TRBJ1-1, the CDR3 gives the full variable domain: DAGVTQSPTHLIKTRGQQVTLRCSPKSGHDTVSWYQQALGQGPQFIFQYYEEEERQRGNFPDRFSGHQFPNYSSELNVNALLLGDSALYLCASSGRDRGKTEAFFGQGTRLTVV.

The chain carries TRBV18 and TRBJ2-7; a possible D gene is TRBD2 (6 bases). CDR3 length equals 15 residues. Germline V gene lookup returns CDR1 KGHSH and CDR2 LQKENI. The V end lost 3 bases, the J end lost 1 base, and 13 bases lay between the germline ends. The CDR3 reads CASSPPTRQSYEQYF. As DNA, the CDR3 is TGTGCCAGCTCACCTCCGACTAGACAGTCCTACGAGCAGTACTTC. The full variable domain, its missing parts supplied by reference TRBV18 and TRBJ2-7, is NAGVMQNPRHLVRRRGQEARLRCSPMKGHSHVYWYRQLPEEGLKFMVYLQKENIIDESGMPKERFSAEFPKEGPSILRIQQVVRGDSAAYFCASSPPTRQSYEQYFGPGTRLTVT.

CDR3 coding DNA: TGTGCCAGCACCCAATTGGGGGGTTCCTACGAGCAGTACTTC. It is translated as CASTQLGGSYEQYF. The genes are TRBV6-5 and TRBJ2-7, with a possible D match to TRBD2 (6 bases). Germline assignment: CDR1 MNHEY and CDR2 SVGAGI. The CDR3 totals 14 residues. V was pared by 7 bases and J by 1 base, with 14 bases between.